This T cell receptor (beta chain) was documented in a study of shared clonotypes between healthy human individuals. Whole-study results and caveats: Enrolling few donors narrowed the genetic and exposure-history diversity that was represented. Naive CD4 clonotype sharing across several donors was approximately 5.2%.

In the original workflow: As immunoSEQ supplied junction-only sequences (without quality scores), filtering differed. Assay used: immunoSEQ multiplex PCR; TCRdb lists only in-frame clones, some missing. That table supplies the V and J calls and clone size; D and trimming were determined from the DNA. The sample shows fewer than 350,000 clones, 87% of them seen only once. There are a few counts of this clone. Its specificity is unknown. This specimen includes other DNA sequences encoding the same CDR3. Germline-derived CDR1 and CDR2 are SGHDT and YYEEEE. The ends were cut back, 0 bases at V and 0 bases at J, with 7 bases in the middle. This CDR3 has 14 residues.

Source material: memory CD8+ T cells sorted from blood. The sample's subset: CD45RO+ cells pooled with CCR7-negative TemRA cells. This TCR was sampled from a man younger than 30 in good health. V and J are TRBV5-6 and TRBJ2-7, with D perhaps assigned TRBD1 or TRBD2 (5 bases each). As DNA, the CDR3 is TGTGCCAGCAGCTTGGGGGGGAGCTCCTACGAGCAGTACTTC. This gives the protein CASSLGGSSYEQYF.